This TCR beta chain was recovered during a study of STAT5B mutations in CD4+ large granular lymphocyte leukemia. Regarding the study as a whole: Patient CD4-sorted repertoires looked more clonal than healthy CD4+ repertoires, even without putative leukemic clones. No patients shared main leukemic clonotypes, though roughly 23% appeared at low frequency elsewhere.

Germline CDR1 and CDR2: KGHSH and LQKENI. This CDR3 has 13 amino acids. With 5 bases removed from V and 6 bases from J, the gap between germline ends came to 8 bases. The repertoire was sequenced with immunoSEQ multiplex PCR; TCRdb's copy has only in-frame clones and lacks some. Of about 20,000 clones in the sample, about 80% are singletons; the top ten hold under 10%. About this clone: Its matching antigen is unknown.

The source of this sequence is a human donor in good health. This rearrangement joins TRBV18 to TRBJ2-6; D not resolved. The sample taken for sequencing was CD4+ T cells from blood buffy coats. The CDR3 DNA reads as TGTGCCAGCTCAAGAGAGGTGGCCAACGTCCTGACTTTC. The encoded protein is CASSREVANVLTF.